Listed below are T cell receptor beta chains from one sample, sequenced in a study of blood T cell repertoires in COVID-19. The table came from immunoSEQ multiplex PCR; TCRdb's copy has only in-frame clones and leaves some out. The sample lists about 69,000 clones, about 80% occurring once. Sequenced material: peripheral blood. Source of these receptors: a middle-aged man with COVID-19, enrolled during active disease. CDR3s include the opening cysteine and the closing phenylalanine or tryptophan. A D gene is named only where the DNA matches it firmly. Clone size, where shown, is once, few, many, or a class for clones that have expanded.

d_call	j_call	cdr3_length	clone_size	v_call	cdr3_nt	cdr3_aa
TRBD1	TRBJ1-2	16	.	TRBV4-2	TGTGCCAGCAGCCAAGAACAGGGGGCCAACCTATATGGCTACACCTTC	CASSQEQGANLYGYTF
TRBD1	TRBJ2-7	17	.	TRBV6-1	TGTGCCAGCAGTGGTAGTATAGGACAGGGGTCCTCCTACGAGCAGTACTTC	CASSGSIGQGSSYEQYF
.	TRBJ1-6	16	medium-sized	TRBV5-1	TGCGCCAGCAGCTTGGCCGGGGGGAGCGATAATTCACCCCTCCACTTT	CASSLAGGSDNSPLHF
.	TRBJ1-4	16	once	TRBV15	TGTGCCACCAGCAGTGGATGGGACTCGGCGGTTGAAAAACTGTTTTTT	CATSSGWDSAVEKLFF
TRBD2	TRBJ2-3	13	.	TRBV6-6	TGTGCCAGTACCGAGGCGGGGGCAGATACGCAGTATTTT	CASTEAGADTQYF
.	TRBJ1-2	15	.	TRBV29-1	TGCAGCGTTGAACTTAGACAAGCCCCTAACTATGGCTACACCTTC	CSVELRQAPNYGYTF
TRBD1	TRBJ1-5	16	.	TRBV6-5	TGTGCCAGCAGTTTTCTGGACAGGGGGATCGATCAGCCCCAGCATTTT	CASSFLDRGIDQPQHF
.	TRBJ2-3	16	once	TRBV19	TGTGCCAGTAGTATAGACGGGTGGGGGGGCACAGATACGCAGTATTTT	CASSIDGWGGTDTQYF
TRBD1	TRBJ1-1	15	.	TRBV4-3	TGCGCCAGCAGCCAAGAGGGACAGGGGGCAGTTGAAGCTTTCTTT	CASSQEGQGAVEAFF
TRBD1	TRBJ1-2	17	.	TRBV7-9	TGTGCCAGCAGCTTAGGACCCGGGACAGGGGATAACTATGGCTACACCTTC	CASSLGPGTGDNYGYTF
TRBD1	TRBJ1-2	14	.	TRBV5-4	TGTGCCAGCAGCTTGAGAGACAGGGCACCTGGCTACACCTTC	CASSLRDRAPGYTF
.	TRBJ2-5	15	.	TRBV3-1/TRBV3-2	TGTGCCAGCATCCCTGAGGGGGGGGCCGAAGAGACCCAGTACTTC	CASIPEGGAEETQYF
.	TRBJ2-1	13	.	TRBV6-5	TGTGCCAGCATTTCGGGGGGAGGGGGTGAGCAGTTCTTC	CASISGGGGEQFF
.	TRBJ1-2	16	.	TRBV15	TGTGCCACCAGTCCCGGCCAGGTTGGGTATAACTATGGCTACACCTTC	CATSPGQVGYNYGYTF
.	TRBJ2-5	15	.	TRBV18	TGTGCCAGCTCACCACCGGCCCAGCCAGGGGAGACCCAGTACTTC	CASSPPAQPGETQYF
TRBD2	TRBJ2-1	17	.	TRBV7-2	TGTGCCAGCAGCTCCGGACTAGCGGGGGGCTCCGCGGGGGAGCAGTTCTTC	CASSSGLAGGSAGEQFF
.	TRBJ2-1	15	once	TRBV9	TGTGCCAGCAGCTCCTCCGGGGGGCTGGCGGATGAGCAGTTCTTC	CASSSSGGLADEQFF
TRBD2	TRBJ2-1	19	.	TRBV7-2	TGTGCCAGCAGCTTCTGGGGACTAGCGGGGGGGAGCTCCTACAATGAGCAGTTCTTC	CASSFWGLAGGSSYNEQFF
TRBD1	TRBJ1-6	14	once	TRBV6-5	TGTGCCAGCACCTGGGGACAGCCTAATTCACCCCTCCACTTT	CASTWGQPNSPLHF
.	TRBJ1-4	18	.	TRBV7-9	TGTGCCAGCAGCTCCCGACGGGGGAGTAACGCGGCTAATGAAAAACTGTTTTTT	CASSSRRGSNAANEKLFF
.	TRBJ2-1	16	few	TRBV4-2	TGTGCCAGCAGCCAAGGTGGAGTAGGCTCCTACAATGAGCAGTTCTTC	CASSQGGVGSYNEQFF
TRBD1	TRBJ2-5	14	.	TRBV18	TGTGCCAGCTCACGGACAGGGGGCCTGGAGACCCAGTACTTC	CASSRTGGLETQYF
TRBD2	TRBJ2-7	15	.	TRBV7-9	TGTGCCAGTAATAGCGGGGTGGGCCGTTTAGGCGAGCAGTACTTC	CASNSGVGRLGEQYF
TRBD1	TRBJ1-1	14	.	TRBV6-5	TGTGCCAGCAGCCTGGGACAGTTGAACACTGAAGCTTTCTTT	CASSLGQLNTEAFF
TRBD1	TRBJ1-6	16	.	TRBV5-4	TGTGCCAGCAGCTCAGCGCTGGGACAGGGGGGTTCACCCCTCCACTTT	CASSSALGQGGSPLHF
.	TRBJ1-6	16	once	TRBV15	TGTGCCACCAGCAGAGATTACGGCAGGGTGAATTCACCCCTCCACTTT	CATSRDYGRVNSPLHF
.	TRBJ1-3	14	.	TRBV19	TGTGCCACTGGAACCTGGCTGGACCGGGGCACCATATATTTT	CATGTWLDRGTIYF
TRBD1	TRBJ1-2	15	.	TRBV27	TGTGCCAGCAGTTTAATACAGGGGGCGAATGATGGCTACACCTTC	CASSLIQGANDGYTF
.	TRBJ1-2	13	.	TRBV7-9	TGTGCCAGCAGCCTGCTGAGGGACTATGGCTACACCTTC	CASSLLRDYGYTF
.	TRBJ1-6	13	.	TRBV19	TGTGCCAGTAGTCCCAGGGGTAATTCACCCCTCCACTTT	CASSPRGNSPLHF
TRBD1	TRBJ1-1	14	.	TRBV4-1	TGCGCCAGCAGCCAGAACGCCGGACAGGTCGAAGCTTTCTTT	CASSQNAGQVEAFF
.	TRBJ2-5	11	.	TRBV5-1	TGCGCCAGCAGTTCGCAAGAGACCCAGTACTTC	CASSSQETQYF
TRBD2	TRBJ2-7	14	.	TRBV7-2	TGTGCCAGCAGCGGGTCTAGCGGGTTCTACGAGCAGTACTTC	CASSGSSGFYEQYF
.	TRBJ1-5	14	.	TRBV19	TGTGCCAGTACCAGCGGGGGGGGCAATCAGCCCCAGCATTTT	CASTSGGGNQPQHF
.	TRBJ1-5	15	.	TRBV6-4	TGTGCCAGCAGTGACTCACCGGGATACAGCCAGCCCCAGCATTTT	CASSDSPGYSQPQHF
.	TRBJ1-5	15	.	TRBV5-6	TGTGCCAGCAGCTTGGCCGGGGGAAGCAATCAGCCCCAGCATTTT	CASSLAGGSNQPQHF
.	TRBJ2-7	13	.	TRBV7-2	TGTGCCAGCAGGGCGGGACAGTCCTACGAGCAGTACTTC	CASRAGQSYEQYF
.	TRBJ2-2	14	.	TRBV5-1	TGCGCCAGCAGCGTAGGACTGTACACCGGGGAGCTGTTTTTT	CASSVGLYTGELFF
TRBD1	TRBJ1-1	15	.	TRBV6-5	TGTGCCAGCAGTTATCTGGACAGGGCAGGCACTGAAGCTTTCTTT	CASSYLDRAGTEAFF
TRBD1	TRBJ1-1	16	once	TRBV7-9	TGTGCCAGCAGCTTTGGTGACAGGGGAGCGAACACTGAAGCTTTCTTT	CASSFGDRGANTEAFF